This entry is about one T cell receptor beta chain. This sample was included in a study of blood T cell repertoires in COVID-19. Study information: COVID-19 samples from acute and convalescent phases originated in the United States, Italy and Spain.

Original processing notes: It was from reference gene primer amplification that nucleated cell counts were estimated. The repertoire was sequenced with immunoSEQ multiplex PCR; TCRdb's copy has only in-frame clones and lacks some. V and J calls and clone size come straight from that table; D and trimming were deduced from the DNA. The sample carries 300,000 to 400,000 clones, approximately 90% recorded once. CDR1 SGHKS and CDR2 YYEKEE come from the germline V gene (reference sequence). Germline trimming cut 1 base from V and 4 bases from J; bases unmatched to any gene: 8. CDR3 size: 15 residues. This TCR came from a young woman who had recovered from COVID-19. The sequencing sample was made of peripheral blood. V is TRBV5-5 and J is TRBJ2-7; 7 bases match TRBD1. The CDR3 loop reads CASSLSGQSIYEQYV. In DNA form, the CDR3 reads TGTGCCAGCAGCTTGTCGGGACAGAGTATTTACGAGCAGTACGTC.